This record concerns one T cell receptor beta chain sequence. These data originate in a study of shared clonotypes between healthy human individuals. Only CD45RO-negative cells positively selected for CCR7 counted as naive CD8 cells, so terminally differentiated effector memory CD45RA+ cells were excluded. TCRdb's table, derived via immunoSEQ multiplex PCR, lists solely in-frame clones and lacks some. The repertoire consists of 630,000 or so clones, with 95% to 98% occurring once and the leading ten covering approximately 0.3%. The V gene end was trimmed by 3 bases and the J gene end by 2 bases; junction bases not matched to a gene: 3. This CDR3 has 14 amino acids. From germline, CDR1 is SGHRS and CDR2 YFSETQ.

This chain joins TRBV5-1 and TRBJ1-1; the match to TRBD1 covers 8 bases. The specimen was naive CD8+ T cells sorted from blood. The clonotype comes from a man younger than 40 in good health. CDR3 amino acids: CASSWGQENTEAFF. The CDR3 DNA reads TGCGCCAGCAGCTGGGGACAGGAAAACACTGAAGCTTTCTTT.